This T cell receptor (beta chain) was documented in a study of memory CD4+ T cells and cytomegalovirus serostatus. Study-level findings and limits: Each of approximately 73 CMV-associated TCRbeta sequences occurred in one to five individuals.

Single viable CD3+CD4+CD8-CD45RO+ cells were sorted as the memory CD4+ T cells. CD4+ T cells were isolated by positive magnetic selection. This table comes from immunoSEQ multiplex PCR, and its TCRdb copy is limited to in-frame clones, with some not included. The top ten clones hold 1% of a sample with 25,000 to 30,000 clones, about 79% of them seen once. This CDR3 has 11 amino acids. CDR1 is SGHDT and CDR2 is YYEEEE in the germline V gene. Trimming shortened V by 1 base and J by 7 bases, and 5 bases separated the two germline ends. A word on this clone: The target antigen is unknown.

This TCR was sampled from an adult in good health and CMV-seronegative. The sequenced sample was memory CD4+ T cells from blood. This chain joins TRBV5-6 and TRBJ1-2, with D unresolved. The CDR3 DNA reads TGTGCCAGCAGCTTGTACGCTGGCTACACCTTC. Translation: CASSLYAGYTF.